These 14 T cell receptor beta chains were all obtained from the same sample, sequenced in a study of T cell responses to AZD1222 COVID-19 vaccine. Sequenced by immunoSEQ multiplex PCR; TCRdb stores in-frame clones only, minus some. In the table there are roughly 150,000 clones, around 91% of which are singletons. The sequencing here drew on peripheral blood, taken on day 0 of AZD1222 vaccination. These receptors were taken from an adult in good health.

This clone was seen only once. J is TRBJ2-7 and V is TRBV9; 11 bases map to TRBD2. Per germline, CDR1 SGDLS and CDR2 YYNGEE. The CDR3 runs to 14 residues. Trimming cost V 1 base and J 5 bases; bases outside gene matches: 2. CDR3 amino acids: CASSVTSGSHEQYF. CDR3 nucleotides: TGTGCCAGCAGCGTAACTAGCGGGAGTCACGAGCAGTACTTC.

The chain joins TRBV7-2 to TRBJ1-5; D is perhaps TRBD1 (5 bases). Trimming took off 5 bases at V and 5 bases at J, with 16 bases between the two ends. The CDR3 spans 15 residues. CDR1 SGHTA and CDR2 FQGNSA come from the germline V gene. CDR3 sequence: CASSPGTGGYQPQHF. The CDR3 region has the DNA TGTGCCAGCAGCCCCGGAACAGGCGGTTATCAGCCCCAGCATTTT.

The J gene is TRBJ2-1, the V gene TRBV27; TRBD1 matches 9 bases. The V and J ends lost 5 bases and 7 bases, in that order; junction bases with no gene match: 6. The CDR3 has 14 residues. The germline gives CDR1 MNHEY, CDR2 SMNVEV (reference sequence). CDR3 DNA sequence: TGTGCCAGCAGTAACGACAGGGGGTTAAATGAGCAGTTCTTC. It translates to CASSNDRGLNEQFF.

The chain employs TRBV3-1 (or the pseudogene TRBV3-2) and TRBJ2-5; tentative D call: TRBD1 (6 bases). The CDR3 loop spans 15 amino acids. V was trimmed by 4 bases and J by 2 bases, leaving 14 bases between them. Per germline, CDR1 LGHDT and CDR2 YNNKEL (reference sequence). The CDR3 sequence: CASSRTRTEQETQYF. DNA of the CDR3: TGTGCCAGCAGCCGGACCCGGACAGAACAAGAGACCCAGTACTTC.

In this sample, this clone turned up a few times. V and J are TRBV5-1 and TRBJ1-3; D gene uncertain. Germline V CDR1 and CDR2: SGHRS, YFSETQ. V lost 5 bases and J 3 bases, leaving 9 bases between the germline ends. The length of the CDR3 is 13 residues. The DNA for the CDR3 is TGCGCCAGCAGTGAAGCTCTTGGAAACACCATATATTTT. It encodes CASSEALGNTIYF.

The CDR3 coding sequence is TGTGCCAGCAGCTCTACTCGCAGTTCCTACAATGAGCAGTTCTTC. Translation gives CASSSTRSSYNEQFF. V usage is TRBV7-9 and J usage is TRBJ2-1; D is unresolved. CDR1 and CDR2 (germline): SEHNR, FQNEAQ (reference sequence). V was trimmed by 4 bases and J by 1 base, leaving 11 bases between them. CDR3 length: 15 residues.

V gene TRBV5-1 combines with J gene TRBJ2-7; the D call may be TRBD1 or TRBD2 (5 bases each). Trimming took 0 bases from V and 0 from J, leaving 10 bases between them. CDR3 length: 15 residues. The germline gives CDR1 SGHRS, CDR2 YFSETQ. The CDR3, as DNA: TGCGCCAGCAGCTTGGGGGGGTTGAGCTCCTACGAGCAGTACTTC. The encoded protein is CASSLGGLSSYEQYF.

The chain is built from TRBV7-9 and TRBJ1-1; D perhaps matches TRBD1 (6 bases). The V and J ends lost 3 bases and 0 bases respectively, with 11 bases between them. The CDR3 has 15 residues. Germline V gives CDR1 SEHNR, CDR2 FQNEAQ (reference sequence). The CDR3 DNA follows: TGTGCCAGCAGCTTGTCTACAGGGATGAACACTGAAGCTTTCTTT. It yields the protein CASSLSTGMNTEAFF.

The V gene is TRBV28, the J gene TRBJ2-7, with D uncertain. V was shortened by 3 bases and J by 3 bases, with 9 bases between the two germline ends. CDR1 MDHEN and CDR2 SYDVKM come from the germline V gene. The CDR3 covers 13 residues. DNA for the CDR3: TGTGCCAGCAGTTTTGGGCCCTACTACGAGCAGTACTTC. Protein: CASSFGPYYEQYF.

V is TRBV6-4 and J is TRBJ1-1, with 7 bases aligning to TRBD1. V gave up 0 bases and J gave up 1 base; unmatched junction bases: 5. CDR3 length: 16 amino acids. CDR1 is MRHNA, CDR2 SNTAGT, per germline. The CDR3, as DNA: TGTGCCAGCAGTGACTCGCCGGGACAGACGAACACTGAAGCTTTCTTT. The encoded protein is CASSDSPGQTNTEAFF.

The count of this clone is one. V and J are TRBV2 and TRBJ1-1; 11 bases fit TRBD1. V lost 5 bases, J lost 0 bases, and 5 bases stayed unmatched. This CDR3 is 16 amino acids long. Looked up from germline, CDR1 is SNHLY and CDR2 is FYNNEI. The CDR3 sequence is CASSSRDRGMNTEAFF. The CDR3 nucleotides are TGTGCCAGCAGTTCCCGGGACAGGGGGATGAACACTGAAGCTTTCTTT.

This clone was observed a single time. The chain couples TRBV4-3 to TRBJ2-1, with a possible D match to TRBD2 (5 bases). Trimming removed 4 bases from V and 7 bases from J, with 17 bases in between. CDR1 and CDR2 (germline): LGHNA, YSLEER. The CDR3 totals 15 residues. Written as DNA, the CDR3 is TGCGCCAGCAGCCTTATTTCCCTGCCGGGAAATGAGCAGTTCTTC. The encoded protein is CASSLISLPGNEQFF.

The chain is built from TRBV2 and TRBJ2-1, with D unclear. V was trimmed by 1 base and J by 7 bases, leaving 14 bases between them. Germline lookup yields CDR1 SNHLY and CDR2 FYNNEI. CDR3 length equals 15 residues. The CDR3 DNA reads as TGTGCCAGCAGTGAAGAAGCGCTACCTGGGAATGAGCAGTTCTTC. Amino acid sequence: CASSEEALPGNEQFF.

The rearrangement uses TRBV28 and TRBJ2-7; 13 bases line up with TRBD2. This CDR3 is 17 amino acids long. Unmatched junction bases numbered 11, after V lost 5 bases and J lost 4 bases. Germline V gene lookup returns CDR1 MDHEN and CDR2 SYDVKM. The CDR3 protein is CASSAPHLGLAGYEQYF. The DNA of the CDR3 is TGTGCCAGCAGTGCCCCTCACCTGGGACTAGCGGGGTACGAGCAGTACTTC.